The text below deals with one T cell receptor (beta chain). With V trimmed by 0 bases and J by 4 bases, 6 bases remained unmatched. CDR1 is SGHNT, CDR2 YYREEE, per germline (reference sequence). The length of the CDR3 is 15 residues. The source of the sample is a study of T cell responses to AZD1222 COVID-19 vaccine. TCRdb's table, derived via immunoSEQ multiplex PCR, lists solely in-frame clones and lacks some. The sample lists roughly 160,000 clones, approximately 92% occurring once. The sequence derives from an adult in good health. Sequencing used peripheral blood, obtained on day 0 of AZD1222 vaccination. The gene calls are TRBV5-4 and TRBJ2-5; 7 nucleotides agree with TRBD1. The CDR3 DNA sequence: TGTGCCAGCAGCTTGGGGAGGTCAGGGGGAGAGACCCAGTACTTC. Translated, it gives CASSLGRSGGETQYF.